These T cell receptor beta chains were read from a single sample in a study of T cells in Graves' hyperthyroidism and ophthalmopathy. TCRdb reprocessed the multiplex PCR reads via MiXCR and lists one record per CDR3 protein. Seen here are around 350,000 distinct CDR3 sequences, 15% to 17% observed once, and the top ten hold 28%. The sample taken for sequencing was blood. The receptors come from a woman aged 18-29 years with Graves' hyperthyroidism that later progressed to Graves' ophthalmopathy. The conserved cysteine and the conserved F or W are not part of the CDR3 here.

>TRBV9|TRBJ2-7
ASSGDSREQY
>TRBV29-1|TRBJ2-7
SVRDSSSYEQY
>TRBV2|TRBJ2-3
ASRIGLSRPPTDTQY
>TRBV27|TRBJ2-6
ASSPRTSGRAGANVLT
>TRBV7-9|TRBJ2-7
ASSFGGGRYIDEQY
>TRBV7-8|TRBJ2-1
ASSSRSGRLNEQF
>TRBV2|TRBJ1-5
ASRASAPGEGYQPQH
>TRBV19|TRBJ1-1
ASNSAVGYSNTEAF
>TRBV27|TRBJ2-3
ASSFRGEGQY
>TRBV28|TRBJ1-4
ASSLRSELNEKLF
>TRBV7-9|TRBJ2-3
ASSGTSGRAGTDTQY
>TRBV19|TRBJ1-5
ASSALNQPQH
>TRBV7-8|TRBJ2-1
ASSTNEQF
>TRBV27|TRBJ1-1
ASSLNFRSTEAF
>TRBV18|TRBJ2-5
ASSPTPGTQY
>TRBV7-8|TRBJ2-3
ASSPRDYPSPTDTQY
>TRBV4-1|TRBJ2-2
ASSRTVNTGELF
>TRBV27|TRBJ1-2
ASKTGEANYGYT
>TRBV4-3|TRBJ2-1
ASSPSGRTNEQF
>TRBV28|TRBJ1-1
ASSLYRASEAF
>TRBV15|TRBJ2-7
ATSRDYGASRYEQY
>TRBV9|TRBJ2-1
ASSGTSSDEQF
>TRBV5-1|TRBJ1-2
ASSLVTGTPHGYT
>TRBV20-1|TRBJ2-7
SEGIDNHYEQY
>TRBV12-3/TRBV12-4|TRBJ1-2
ASNTIAMGGGGYT
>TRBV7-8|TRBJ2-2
ASSYGLAGVAAGELF
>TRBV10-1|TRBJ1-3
ASSGAFSGNTIY
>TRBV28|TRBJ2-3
ASSSGQGHTDTQY
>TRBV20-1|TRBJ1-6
SARVTLNSPLH
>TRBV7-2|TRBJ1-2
ASSLNRAQIIYGYT
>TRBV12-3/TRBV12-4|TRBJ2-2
ASSAPPRGPVAGELF
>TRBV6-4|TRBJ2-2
ASSDIQGHGELF
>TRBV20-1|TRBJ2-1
SAARREGYNEQF
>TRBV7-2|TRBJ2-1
ASSLELAGNEQF
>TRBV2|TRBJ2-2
ASSERGRTGELF
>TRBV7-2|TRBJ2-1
ASSSSGRAGEQF
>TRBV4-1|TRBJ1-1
ASSPKFEEGPSTEAF
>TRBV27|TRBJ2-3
ASSSPAGSNTDTQY
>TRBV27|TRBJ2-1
ASSFRAGFYNEQF
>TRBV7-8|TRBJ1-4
ASSFESRNEKLF
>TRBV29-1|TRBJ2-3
SVVASTRVPDTQY